One and the same sample provided the 17 T cell receptor beta chains below, sequenced in a study of cytomegalovirus exposure and HLA in healthy donors. Amplification used 60 Vbeta primers and 13 Jbeta primers. Only in-frame clones appear in the TCRdb table, and some are missing; sequencing was by immunoSEQ multiplex PCR. The table shows 90,000 to 100,000 clones, with 75% to 80% occurring only once. Sequencing was carried out using PBMCs. These receptor sequences come from a female donor in good health and CMV-seronegative.

The chain couples TRBV7-8 to TRBJ1-5; 9 nucleotides agree with TRBD1. Germline assignment: CDR1 SGHVS and CDR2 FQNEAQ. With 5 bases clipped from V and 5 bases from J, the junction kept 7 bases outside the gene matches. The CDR3 consists of 15 residues. The CDR3, as DNA: TGTGCCAGCAGCGCGGACAGGGGTCCTTATCAGCCCCAGCATTTT. Translating gives CASSADRGPYQPQHF. The full variable domain, with the rest looked up from reference TRBV7-8 and TRBJ1-5, is GAGVSQSPRYKVAKRGQDVALRCDPISGHVSLFWYQQALGQGPEFLTYFQNEAQLDKSGLPSDRFFAERPEGSVSTLKIQRTQQEDSAVYLCASSADRGPYQPQHFGDGTRLSIL.

V and J are TRBV25-1 and TRBJ2-7; D is perhaps TRBD1 (6 bases). This CDR3 region has 15 residues. Trimming took 4 bases from V and 3 from J, leaving 16 bases between them. CDR1 is MGHDK and CDR2 is SYGVNS in the germline V gene. The DNA for the CDR3 is TGTGCCAGCAGTGCCCCCGGGTCCAGGGGCTACGAGCAGTACTTC. Protein sequence: CASSAPGSRGYEQYF.

J is TRBJ1-2 and V is TRBV7-2; D gene ambiguous. The CDR3 consists of 14 residues. Per the germline V gene, CDR1 is SGHTA and CDR2 is FQGNSA. The V gene lost 5 bases and the J gene lost 5 bases, with 15 bases spanning the gap. Here the CDR3 reads CASSPGVLRYGYTF. The CDR3 bases are TGTGCCAGCAGCCCCGGGGTACTTAGGTATGGCTACACCTTC.

V gene TRBV7-3 combines with J gene TRBJ2-1; the D gene is possibly TRBD2 (5 bases). Trimming removed 3 bases from V and 0 bases from J, with 15 bases in between. From germline, CDR1 is SGHTA and CDR2 FQGTGA. The CDR3 is 17 amino acids. CDR3 protein: CASSLSPSIGSYNEQFF. The CDR3 nucleotides read TGTGCCAGCAGCTTGTCACCTAGCATCGGCTCCTACAATGAGCAGTTCTTC.

This clone was observed a few times. This chain connects TRBV21-1 to TRBJ1-1. TRBV21-1 counts as a pseudogene. The CDR3 loop spans 14 amino acids. The CDR3, as DNA: TGTGCCAGCAGCACGGGGATCCCGAACACTGAAGCTTTCTTT. Encoded protein: CASSTGIPNTEAFF.

This clone has just a few counts. The V and J genes are TRBV6-5 and TRBJ1-4, with 8 positions matching TRBD1. There are 13 residues in the CDR3. The V gene's germline CDR1 is MNHEY and CDR2 SVGAGI. The J segment lost 12 bases and the V segment lost 4 bases, leaving 7 bases of the junction unmatched. The CDR3, as DNA: TGTGCCAGCAGTTTCTCGGACAGGGAAGAACTGTTTTTT. This gives the protein CASSFSDREELFF.

The chain is built from TRBV4-2 and TRBJ1-5, with D unresolved. V shed 1 base and J shed 5 bases, with 9 bases lying between them. The CDR3 sequence is 14 residues long. Looked up from germline, CDR1 is LGHNA and CDR2 is YNFKEQ. The chain's CDR3 is CASSQGGSDQPQHF. The CDR3 coding sequence is TGTGCCAGCAGCCAAGGTGGCAGTGATCAGCCCCAGCATTTT.

The gene calls are TRBV5-1 and TRBJ1-4; 10 nucleotides align to TRBD1. The V and J ends lost 3 bases and 7 bases, in that order; junction bases with no gene match: 6. Germline loops: CDR1 SGHRS, CDR2 YFSETQ. This CDR3 is 15 amino acids long. CDR3 DNA sequence: TGCGCCAGCAGCTCCGGGGACAGGGGAGTTGAAAAACTGTTTTTT. Residues: CASSSGDRGVEKLFF.

The chain joins TRBV7-9 to TRBJ2-1, with 8 bases aligning to TRBD1. The CDR3 has 16 amino acids. In germline, CDR1 is SEHNR, CDR2 FQNEAQ (reference sequence). V shed 5 bases and J 8 bases; nucleotides not matched to a gene: 14. The CDR3 reads CASSLRTGSPVDEQFF. The CDR3 DNA sequence: TGTGCCAGCAGCCTCCGGACAGGGTCCCCGGTGGATGAGCAGTTCTTC. The complete variable domain, with remaining parts taken from reference TRBV7-9 and TRBJ2-1, reads DTGVSQNPRHKITKRGQNVTFRCDPISEHNRLYWYRQTLGQGPEFLTYFQNEAQLEKSRLLSDRFSAERPKGSFSTLEIQRTEQGDSAMYLCASSLRTGSPVDEQFFGPGTRLTVL.

This chain joins TRBV30 and TRBJ2-4; D unclear. This CDR3 is built from 15 residues. Germline V gives CDR1 GTSNPN, CDR2 SVGIG (reference sequence). V was shortened by 1 base and J by 6 bases, with 16 bases between the two germline ends. The CDR3 loop reads CAWSETVSKANIQYF. The DNA of the CDR3 is TGTGCCTGGAGTGAAACAGTATCAAAGGCAAACATTCAGTACTTC.

This chain links TRBV4-1 with TRBJ2-2; TRBD1 is a possible D gene (5 bases). Germline V lookup: CDR1 MGHRA, CDR2 YSYEKL. The V end was cut by 1 base, the J end by 6 bases, with 9 bases between. This CDR3 comprises 14 residues. CDR3 loop: CASSQVQGAGELFF. CDR3 nucleotide sequence: TGCGCCAGCAGCCAAGTTCAAGGGGCCGGGGAGCTGTTTTTT.

This chain connects TRBV27 to TRBJ2-7; TRBD1 matches at 9 bases. V lost 6 bases, J lost 1 base, and 7 bases stayed unmatched. This CDR3 comprises 15 residues. Germline loops: CDR1 MNHEY, CDR2 SMNVEV (reference sequence). The CDR3 nucleotides read TGTGCCAGCAGACCCCGGGACAGGGCATCCTACGAGCAGTACTTC. It codes for CASRPRDRASYEQYF.

V is TRBV18 and J is TRBJ1-2; D is perhaps TRBD1 (5 bases). The germline V gene encodes CDR1 KGHSH and CDR2 LQKENI. Trimming removed 3 bases from V and 3 bases from J, with 14 bases in between. The CDR3 sequence is 15 residues long. For the CDR3, the DNA is TGTGCCAGCTCACCCACCGCCCAGGGTCACTATGGCTACACCTTC. Translating it yields CASSPTAQGHYGYTF. The full variable domain, completed using reference TRBV18 and TRBJ1-2, is NAGVMQNPRHLVRRRGQEARLRCSPMKGHSHVYWYRQLPEEGLKFMVYLQKENIIDESGMPKERFSAEFPKEGPSILRIQQVVRGDSAAYFCASSPTAQGHYGYTFGSGTRLTVV.

The CDR3 sequence is CASSLGGTGTETQYF. In nucleotides, the CDR3 is TGTGCCAGCAGCTTAGGAGGGACAGGGACCGAGACCCAGTACTTC. The genes are TRBV13 and TRBJ2-5; 9 bases match TRBD1. The J segment lost 5 bases and the V segment lost 0 bases, leaving 4 bases of the junction unmatched. The CDR3 is made up of 15 amino acids. CDR1 and CDR2 from the germline V gene are PRHDT and FYEKMQ (reference sequence).

The V call is TRBV27, the J call TRBJ1-6; D is unresolved. Trimming took 4 bases from V and 7 from J, leaving 11 bases between them. The CDR3 totals 14 residues. The V gene's germline CDR1 is MNHEY and CDR2 SMNVEV (reference sequence). The CDR3 protein is CASSYPTRNSPLHF. The CDR3 nucleotides read TGTGCCAGCAGTTACCCCACGCGGAATTCACCCCTCCACTTT.

The chain recombines TRBV6-1 with TRBJ1-1; 8 bases match TRBD1. CDR3 size: 13 residues. Germline values: CDR1 MNHNS, CDR2 SASEGT. Losses at the gene ends were 9 bases for V and 5 bases for J; bases not matched to a gene: 8. The CDR3: CASNLRQGTEAFF. The CDR3 DNA follows: TGTGCCAGTAACCTAAGACAGGGGACTGAAGCTTTCTTT.

The chain recombines TRBV6-6 with TRBJ2-4; 7 bases agree with TRBD1. CDR3 size: 13 residues. V shed 6 bases, J shed 2 bases, and the junction held 1 base outside the gene matches. CDR1 is MNHNY and CDR2 is SVGAGI in the germline V gene (reference sequence). CDR3 sequence reads: CASRDRSKNIQYF. CDR3 bases: TGTGCCAGCAGGGACAGGTCCAAAAACATTCAGTACTTC.